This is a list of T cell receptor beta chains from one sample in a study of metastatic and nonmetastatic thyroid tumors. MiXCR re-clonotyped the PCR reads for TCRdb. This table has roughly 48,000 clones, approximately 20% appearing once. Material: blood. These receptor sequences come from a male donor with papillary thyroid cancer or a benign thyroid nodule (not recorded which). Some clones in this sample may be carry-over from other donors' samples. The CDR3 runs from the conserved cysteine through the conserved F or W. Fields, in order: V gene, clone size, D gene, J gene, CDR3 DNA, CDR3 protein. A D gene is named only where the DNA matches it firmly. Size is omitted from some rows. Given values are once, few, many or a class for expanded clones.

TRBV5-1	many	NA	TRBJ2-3	TGCGCCAGCAGCTTGCAGGGATCGAGCACAGATACGCAGTATTTT	CASSLQGSSTDTQYF
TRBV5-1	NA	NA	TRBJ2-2	TGCGCCAGCAGCTTTCTCCGCGAGAACACCGGGGAGCTGTTTTTT	CASSFLRENTGELFF
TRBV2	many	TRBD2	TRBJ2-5	TGTGCCAGCACCGAACGGGAGGGGGGGCCTGAGACCCAGTACTTC	CASTEREGGPETQYF
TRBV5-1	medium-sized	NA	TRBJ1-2	TGCGCCAGCAGCTTGGGCCGGGGGGGAAGGGATGGCTACACCTTC	CASSLGRGGRDGYTF
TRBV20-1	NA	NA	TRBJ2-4	TGCAGTGCTACCTTACAGGAGGAAGCCAAAAACATTCAGTACTTC	CSATLQEEAKNIQYF
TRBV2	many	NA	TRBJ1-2	TGTGCCAGCACCCGGGGGGCGGGAGCTGGCTACACCTTC	CASTRGAGAGYTF
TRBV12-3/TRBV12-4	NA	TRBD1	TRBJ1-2	TGTGCCAGCAGTTTAAGGGGGCTCGGCTATGGCTACACCTTC	CASSLRGLGYGYTF
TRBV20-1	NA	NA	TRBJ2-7	TGCAGTGCTAGCGCAGGGAGAGGCTACGAGCAGTACTTC	CSASAGRGYEQYF
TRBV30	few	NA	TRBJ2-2	TGTGCCTGGAGTCCGCAGTCCACCGGGGAGCTGTTTTTT	CAWSPQSTGELFF
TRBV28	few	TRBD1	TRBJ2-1	TGTGCCAGCACGAGGGGGCGATATGGTGAGCAGTTCTTC	CASTRGRYGEQFF
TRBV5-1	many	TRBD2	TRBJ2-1	TGCGCCAGCGGTCCCCAAGCGGGAGCCTACAATGAGCAGTTCTTC	CASGPQAGAYNEQFF